The next 10 T cell receptor beta chains were all read from a single sample in a study of blood T cell repertoires in COVID-19 (dated by TCRdb to the early 2020s). Library construction relied on the immunoSEQ multiplex PCR assay. TCRdb limited this immuneACCESS table to in-frame rearrangements with V and J called. A share of clones is missing; checked studies link under half to unresolved V genes, and the rest is unexplained. The sample records 95,000 to 150,000 clones, just over 85% of which are singletons. The ten most abundant clones make up less than 5% of the sample. The sample consisted of peripheral blood. All receptors derive from a man aged 40-49 years with acute or convalescent COVID-19.

The chain recombines TRBV9 with TRBJ2-1, with TRBD2 matching over 11 bases. CDR1 is SGDLS, CDR2 YYNGEE, per germline. The CDR3 loop spans 17 amino acids. V gave up 0 bases and J gave up 4 bases; unmatched junction bases: 6. Here the CDR3 reads CASSVGQGTSGYNEQFF. The DNA for the CDR3 is TGTGCCAGCAGCGTAGGCCAGGGGACTAGCGGTTACAATGAGCAGTTCTTC. The variable domain in full, with the rest retrieved from reference TRBV9 and TRBJ2-1, is DSGVTQTPKHLITATGQRVTLRCSPRSGDLSVYWYQQSLDQGLQFLIQYYNGEERAKGNILERFSAQQFPDLHSELNLSSLELGDSALYFCASSVGQGTSGYNEQFFGPGTRLTVL.

This clone appeared once. The chain couples TRBV3-1 (or the pseudogene TRBV3-2) to TRBJ2-2; TRBD1 agrees at 8 bases. Germline loops: CDR1 LGHDT, CDR2 YNNKEL (reference sequence). J gave up 8 bases and V 1 base, and 3 bases lay outside the gene matches. The CDR3 is made up of 14 amino acids. CDR3 bases: TGTGCCAGCAGCCAAGCTTGGGACAGGGGGGAGCTGTTTTTT. This translates into CASSQAWDRGELFF.

The genes are TRBV30 and TRBJ1-4; 8 nucleotides line up with TRBD1. The CDR3 spans 13 residues. CDR1 GTSNPN and CDR2 SVGIG come from the germline V gene (reference sequence). Trimming took 5 bases from V and 6 from J; bases not matched to a gene: 5. Here the CDR3 reads CAWYGQGDEKLFF. As DNA, the CDR3 is TGTGCCTGGTATGGACAGGGCGATGAAAAACTGTTTTTT.

A single count supports this clone. The J gene is TRBJ2-2, the V gene TRBV11-2; 10 bases match TRBD1. Per germline, CDR1 SGHAT and CDR2 FQNNGV. There are 16 residues in the CDR3. Trimming at V came to 3 bases and at J to 4 bases, leaving 5 bases not matched to a gene. CDR3 sequence reads: CASSLGQGLGTGELFF. CDR3 coding DNA: TGTGCCAGCAGCTTGGGACAGGGGTTAGGCACCGGGGAGCTGTTTTTT.

The chain joins TRBV5-1 to TRBJ1-1, with 8 bases lining up with TRBD1. The J segment lost 5 bases and the V segment lost 3 bases, leaving 6 bases of the junction unmatched. This CDR3 is 14 amino acids long. Germline CDR1 SGHRS, CDR2 YFSETQ. CDR3 nucleotide sequence: TGCGCCAGCAGCTCCCGACAGGGGCAGACTGAAGCTTTCTTT. Protein sequence: CASSSRQGQTEAFF.

This clone occurred once. The genes are TRBV5-6 and TRBJ1-2, with TRBD1 identical over 10 bases. Per germline, CDR1 SGHDT and CDR2 YYEEEE. V gave up 2 bases and J gave up 0 bases; unmatched junction bases: 4. The CDR3 loop spans 16 amino acids. The CDR3 sequence: CASSFFGTGANYGYTF. In DNA, the CDR3 is TGTGCCAGCAGCTTTTTTGGGACAGGGGCTAACTATGGCTACACCTTC.

V usage is TRBV9 and J usage is TRBJ1-5; D gene unclear. Germline V gives CDR1 SGDLS, CDR2 YYNGEE. The V gene lost 0 bases and the J gene lost 5 bases, with 9 bases spanning the gap. The CDR3 has 14 amino acids. For the CDR3, the DNA is TGTGCCAGCAGCGTAGGTGGAGAGTATCAGCCCCAGCATTTT. It yields the protein CASSVGGEYQPQHF.

CDR3: CASSNRDRGLDRDGYTF. Written as DNA, the CDR3 is TGTGCCAGCAGTAACCGGGACAGGGGGCTTGACAGGGATGGCTACACCTTC. The V gene is TRBV5-4, the J gene TRBJ1-2; the match to TRBD1 covers 12 bases. There are 17 residues in the CDR3. The trim removed 5 bases at V and 6 bases at J, leaving 14 bases unmatched. Germline CDR1 SGHNT, CDR2 YYREEE (reference sequence).

This chain uses TRBV10-2 with TRBJ2-2, with D maybe TRBD1 (6 bases). CDR1 and CDR2 (germline): WSHSY, SAAADI. CDR3 length: 14 amino acids. V was pared by 9 bases and J by 0 bases, with 11 bases between. As DNA, the CDR3 is TGCGCCAGTGTGGACAGCTCGAACACCGGGGAGCTGTTTTTT. It encodes CASVDSSNTGELFF.

This sequence joins TRBV5-6 and TRBJ2-6; 9 bases fit TRBD1. V was clipped by 3 bases and J by 4 bases; unmatched bases: 8. In germline, CDR1 is SGHDT, CDR2 YYEEEE. The CDR3 is made up of 17 amino acids. CDR3 sequence reads: CASSSWTGEAGANVLTF. CDR3 DNA sequence: TGTGCCAGCAGCTCGTGGACAGGGGAGGCGGGGGCCAACGTCCTGACTTTC.